The T cell receptor (beta chain) described here comes from a study of memory CD4+ T cells and cytomegalovirus serostatus. In the study overall: Of the healthy Belgian adults, fewer than 10 were CMV seropositive and 20 to 30 seronegative.

CDR1 is MNHEY, CDR2 SVGAGI, per germline. The V and J ends lost 8 bases and 0 bases, in that order; junction bases with no gene match: 6. The CDR3 totals 14 residues. Findings and caveats of the study: Median bootstrapped AUC for CMV status was about 0.95 originally, 0.85 to 0.92 US-trained.

The sort gate was single viable CD3+CD4+CD8-CD45RO+ cells for memory CD4+ T cells. Details on this clone: The antigen remains unidentified.

Sequencing used immunoSEQ multiplex PCR; TCRdb keeps in-frame clones, though not all of them. The sample lists over 65,000 clones; around four fifths were seen once. The gene calls are TRBV6-5 and TRBJ1-2, with 7 nucleotides matching TRBD1. The TCR was taken from an adult in good health and CMV-seropositive. Sequencing was done on a sample of memory CD4+ T cells from blood. CDR3 in amino acids: CASLGDSPNYGYTF. In DNA form, the CDR3 reads TGTGCCAGCCTGGGGGACAGCCCTAACTATGGCTACACCTTC.